Shown below are 23 T cell receptor beta chains from a single sample sequenced in a study of T cells after yellow fever vaccination. TCRdb passed the 5' RACE reads through MiXCR, listing each CDR3 protein once. The table records around 530,000 distinct CDR3 sequences, approximately 16% of them present only once. The source material was PBMCs, sampled 5 days after the first yellow fever vaccination. All receptors come from a man in his late teens or twenties who received the YFV17D yellow fever vaccine.

V gene TRBV4-1 combines with J gene TRBJ2-5; tentatively, D is TRBD1 (6 bases). Per the germline V gene, CDR1 is MGHRA and CDR2 is YSYEKL. V lost 0 bases and J 5 bases, leaving 13 bases between the germline ends. The CDR3 is 15 residues long. The CDR3 spells CASSQEGGFGETQYF. CDR3 nucleotide sequence: TGCGCCAGCAGCCAAGAAGGGGGTTTTGGGGAGACCCAGTACTTC.

The chain uses TRBV6-5 and TRBJ2-1; TRBD2 matches at 11 bases. The length of the CDR3 is 16 residues. Germline CDR1 and CDR2: MNHEY and SVGAGI. The junction had 12 bases not matched to a gene; V was cut back by 3 bases and J by 11 bases. The CDR3 sequence is CASSYSPSGGQNKQFF. For the CDR3, the DNA is TGTGCCAGCAGTTATAGTCCTAGCGGGGGGCAAAATAAGCAGTTCTTC.

This clonotype came up many times. The chain couples TRBV28 to TRBJ1-5, with no clear D. CDR3 size: 15 residues. Trimming stripped 2 bases from V and 0 bases from J, with 8 bases between. The V gene's germline CDR1 is MDHEN and CDR2 SYDVKM. CDR3 loop: CASSLRGRSNQPQHF. The CDR3 DNA follows: TGTGCCAGCAGTTTACGCGGACGTAGCAATCAGCCCCAGCATTTT.

This clonotype was detected only a few times. J is TRBJ1-1 and V is TRBV6-1; D perhaps matches TRBD1 (5 bases). The CDR3 covers 15 residues. Per germline, CDR1 MNHNS and CDR2 SASEGT. Trimming shortened V by 7 bases and J by 0 bases, and 15 bases separated the two germline ends. The CDR3 loop is CASKKGRHLNTEAFF. As DNA, the CDR3 is TGTGCCAGCAAGAAGGGGAGACATCTGAACACTGAAGCTTTCTTT.

This clonotype was seen only a few times. The V call is TRBV29-1, the J call TRBJ2-5, with 9 nucleotides matching TRBD1. CDR1 is SQVTM, CDR2 ANQGSEA, per germline. The junction had 6 bases not matched to a gene; V was cut back by 4 bases and J by 6 bases. This CDR3 is 13 amino acids long. The CDR3 sequence: CSVAGQGAQTQYF. Written as DNA, the CDR3 is TGCAGCGTTGCGGGACAGGGCGCACAGACCCAGTACTTC.

V usage is TRBV15 and J usage is TRBJ1-1, with D possibly matching TRBD1 (6 bases). V was cut by 0 bases and J by 5 bases, with 13 bases left in between. In germline, CDR1 is LNHNV, CDR2 YYDKDF (reference sequence). The CDR3 spans 15 residues. CDR3 amino acids: CATSRDLGAWTEAFF. The CDR3 DNA reads TGTGCCACCAGCAGAGACTTGGGGGCTTGGACTGAAGCTTTCTTT.

The rearrangement joins TRBV7-2 to TRBJ2-3; 8 positions agree with TRBD2. This CDR3 contains 12 residues. Losses at the gene ends were 8 bases for V and 5 bases for J; bases not matched to a gene: 3. Per the germline V gene, CDR1 is SGHTA and CDR2 is FQGNSA. CDR3 in amino acids: CASRGGRDTQYF. The CDR3 DNA follows: TGTGCCAGCCGGGGGGGCCGAGATACGCAGTATTTT.

This clonotype was recorded a few times. This rearrangement joins TRBV6-5 to TRBJ1-4; TRBD1 agrees at 10 bases. With 2 bases clipped from V and 8 bases from J, the junction kept 5 bases outside the gene matches. The germline gives CDR1 MNHEY, CDR2 SVGAGI. The CDR3 is 15 residues long. The CDR3 DNA sequence: TGTGCCAGCAGTTACAGACAGGGGGCGGGGGAAAAACTGTTTTTT. Protein: CASSYRQGAGEKLFF.

The CDR3 loop is CSVEASYEQYF. DNA for the CDR3: TGCAGCGTTGAAGCGTCGTACGAGCAGTACTTC. This chain connects TRBV29-1 to TRBJ2-7; no reliable D call. Trimming pared 1 base from V and 4 bases from J, leaving 5 bases between. There are 11 residues in the CDR3. Germline values: CDR1 SQVTM, CDR2 ANQGSEA.

The genes are TRBV9 and TRBJ1-3, with D unclear. The CDR3 consists of 15 residues. V was pared by 2 bases and J by 0 bases, with 9 bases between. CDR1 and CDR2 (germline): SGDLS, YYNGEE. The CDR3 DNA reads TGTGCCAGCAGCGTTACAGATTACTCTGGAAACACCATATATTTT. This codes for CASSVTDYSGNTIYF.

A few counts support this clonotype. This sequence joins TRBV25-1 and TRBJ2-3; tentatively, D is TRBD2 (6 bases). From germline, CDR1 is MGHDK and CDR2 SYGVNS. CDR3 size: 18 residues. The germline V and J ends were trimmed by 5 bases and 1 base, with 22 bases remaining between them. The CDR3 DNA follows: TGTGCCAGCAGTCCAGGTGGGGAGGAATTCGGAGGCACAGATACGCAGTATTTT. This sequence encodes CASSPGGEEFGGTDTQYF.

The CDR3 spells CASSLRSRGRRYEQYF. CDR3 coding DNA: TGCGCCAGCAGCCTACGAAGTAGGGGGCGAAGATACGAGCAGTACTTC. V is TRBV5-1 and J is TRBJ2-7, with 7 bases lining up with TRBD1. J was trimmed by 4 bases and V by 4 bases; bases with no gene match: 14. The CDR3 sequence is 16 residues long. Germline assignment: CDR1 SGHRS and CDR2 YFSETQ.

The genes are TRBV12-3 or TRBV12-4 and TRBJ2-3; 8 nucleotides align to TRBD1. V gave up 2 bases and J gave up 3 bases; unmatched junction bases: 4. The CDR3 contains 15 residues. The CDR3 DNA follows: TGTGCCAGCAGTTTAAGCACAGGGGGGACAGATACGCAGTATTTT. Its protein product is CASSLSTGGTDTQYF.

A few counts support this clonotype. The V call is TRBV27, the J call TRBJ2-7; D is unresolved. CDR3 size: 15 residues. V shed 3 bases and J shed 2 bases, with 14 bases lying between them. CDR1 and CDR2 (germline): MNHEY, SMNVEV (reference sequence). The CDR3 protein is CASSFLKPGPYEQYF. CDR3 nucleotides: TGTGCCAGCAGTTTTCTCAAGCCGGGCCCCTACGAGCAGTACTTC.

This clonotype was seen repeatedly, ten times or more. This chain links TRBV7-2 with TRBJ2-1; 12 nucleotides line up with TRBD2. The CDR3 contains 18 residues. CDR1 SGHTA and CDR2 FQGNSA come from the germline V gene. With 0 bases clipped from V and 6 bases from J, the junction kept 9 bases outside the gene matches. In DNA form, the CDR3 reads TGTGCCAGCAGCTTAGCGCGAGCTAGCGGGGGGGCGGGCAATGAGCAGTTCTTC. Its translation is CASSLARASGGAGNEQFF.

The V call is TRBV7-9, the J call TRBJ2-2; the match to TRBD2 covers 8 bases. J was trimmed by 4 bases and V by 5 bases; bases with no gene match: 6. The CDR3 has 15 residues. Germline CDR1 SEHNR, CDR2 FQNEAQ (reference sequence). CDR3 nucleotides: TGTGCCAGCAGCCCGCCCGGGGGGGTCACCGGGGAGCTGTTTTTT. This gives the protein CASSPPGGVTGELFF.

This clonotype was seen repeatedly, ten times or more. The chain uses TRBV12-3 or TRBV12-4 and TRBJ2-3, with TRBD1 identical over 7 bases. The CDR3 is 18 amino acids. With V trimmed by 6 bases and J by 0 bases, 15 bases remained unmatched. The CDR3 reads CASRQEEVGTASTDTQYF. CDR3 DNA sequence: TGTGCCAGCAGACAGGAAGAGGTCGGGACAGCTAGCACAGATACGCAGTATTTT.

This clonotype was seen more than once but under ten times. V and J are TRBV7-2 and TRBJ2-2, with D possibly TRBD2 on 5 matching bases. The V and J ends lost 4 bases and 4 bases respectively, with 10 bases between them. This CDR3 spans 14 amino acids. Looked up from germline, CDR1 is SGHTA and CDR2 is FQGNSA. CDR3: CASSWERSTGELFF. Written as DNA, the CDR3 is TGTGCCAGCAGCTGGGAGAGGAGCACCGGGGAGCTGTTTTTT.

This clonotype occurred a few times. The CDR3 loop is CASSFPSGGETQYF. The CDR3 coding sequence is TGTGCCAGCAGTTTCCCTAGCGGGGGGGAGACCCAGTACTTC. This chain joins TRBV12-3 or TRBV12-4 and TRBJ2-5; 11 bases map to TRBD2. This CDR3 contains 14 residues. V lost 3 bases, J lost 5 bases, and 2 bases stayed unmatched.

This clonotype has only a few counts. The rearrangement uses TRBV27 and TRBJ1-2, with a tentative D call TRBD1 (5 bases). The CDR3 consists of 17 residues. CDR1 is MNHEY, CDR2 SMNVEV, per germline (reference sequence). The ends were cut back, 5 bases at V and 0 bases at J, with 19 bases in the middle. The CDR3 here is CASSQDGLGPPNYGYTF. CDR3 DNA sequence: TGTGCCAGCAGTCAAGACGGACTGGGACCCCCTAACTATGGCTACACCTTC.

This chain connects TRBV7-9 to TRBJ2-7, with D perhaps matching TRBD2 (7 bases). The CDR3 is 16 residues long. CDR1 and CDR2 from the germline V gene are SEHNR and FQNEAQ (reference sequence). V lost 5 bases and J lost 3, with 20 bases in between. CDR3 in DNA: TGTGCCAGCAGCCCTCGGGTGGGGGGGCCTCACTACGAGCAGTACTTC. It specifies CASSPRVGGPHYEQYF.

This clonotype was picked up a small number of times. The chain uses TRBV5-1 and TRBJ2-2, with D possibly being TRBD1 or TRBD2 (5 bases each). Trimming shortened V by 6 bases and J by 4 bases, and 16 bases separated the two germline ends. Germline V gene sequence: CDR1 SGHRS, CDR2 YFSETQ. CDR3 length: 15 amino acids. CDR3 DNA sequence: TGCGCCAGCAATAGTCGGGACGCAAGCACCGGGGAGCTGTTTTTT. This translates into CASNSRDASTGELFF.

The rearrangement joins TRBV7-9 to TRBJ2-7, with unresolved D. This CDR3 spans 13 amino acids. In germline, CDR1 is SEHNR, CDR2 FQNEAQ (reference sequence). The V and J ends lost 5 bases and 4 bases respectively, with 12 bases between them. The CDR3 DNA reads TGTGCCAGCAGCCCCTTGGGGTGGTACGAGCAGTACGTC. The encoded protein is CASSPLGWYEQYV.